One and the same sample provided the 27 T cell receptor beta chains below, sequenced in a study of OX40 agonist ivuxolimab in advanced cancers. The protocol was immunoSEQ multiplex PCR, while the TCRdb copy is restricted to in-frame clones and leaves out a portion. The sample contains about 94,000 clones, around 90% of which appear only once. Here the sequenced sample was CD4+ or CD8+ T cells sorted from blood, taken in a trial of the OX40 agonist ivuxolimab. The receptors come from an adult with an advanced solid tumor such as melanoma, head and neck, liver or kidney cancer.

This sequence joins TRBV4-1 and TRBJ1-3; 7 positions match TRBD1. This CDR3 contains 18 residues. Germline-derived CDR1 and CDR2 are MGHRA and YSYEKL. Losses at the gene ends were 0 bases for V and 1 base for J; bases not matched to a gene: 9. The CDR3 region has the DNA TGCGCCAGCAGCCAAGATGGGGGGAGGGGGCGATCTGGAAACACCATATATTTT. Protein product: CASSQDGGRGRSGNTIYF.

The J gene is TRBJ1-4, the V gene TRBV11-2; no clear D. V lost 1 base and J lost 0, with 15 bases in between. The CDR3 runs 18 residues. CDR1 and CDR2 (germline): SGHAT, FQNNGV. CDR3 amino acids: CASSLGARPSATNEKLFF. As DNA, the CDR3 is TGTGCCAGCAGCTTAGGGGCCCGCCCCTCTGCAACTAATGAAAAACTGTTTTTT.

The chain uses TRBV7-2 and TRBJ2-1; 11 bases are a match to TRBD2. CDR1 SGHTA and CDR2 FQGNSA come from the germline V gene. The trim removed 1 base at V and 8 bases at J, leaving 7 bases unmatched. The CDR3 is 16 amino acids. CDR3: CASSLGLSGGADEQFF. CDR3 bases: TGTGCCAGCAGCTTAGGGCTTAGCGGGGGGGCAGATGAGCAGTTCTTC.

This sequence joins TRBV10-2 and TRBJ1-1; possible D gene TRBD1, 6 bases. The germline V gene has CDR1 WSHSY and CDR2 SAAADI. V gave up 6 bases and J gave up 0 bases, with 11 bases separating them. The CDR3 spans 14 residues. The chain's CDR3 is CASRDSFMNTEAFF. The CDR3 bases are TGCGCCAGCAGGGACAGTTTCATGAACACTGAAGCTTTCTTT.

This chain connects TRBV7-6 to TRBJ2-2; TRBD1 matches 10 bases. The J segment lost 2 bases and the V segment lost 5 bases, leaving 5 bases of the junction unmatched. CDR1 is SGHVS and CDR2 is FNYEAQ in the germline V gene. This CDR3 comprises 16 residues. In nucleotides, the CDR3 is TGTGCCAGCAGCGTAAAGACAGGGGGCAACACCGGGGAGCTGTTTTTT. Protein sequence: CASSVKTGGNTGELFF.

The chain uses TRBV5-1 and TRBJ2-7, with TRBD2 matching 7 bases. Germline V CDR1 and CDR2: SGHRS, YFSETQ. The ends lost 4 bases at V and 9 bases at J; junction bases unmatched: 19. This CDR3 has 16 amino acids. CDR3 nucleotides: TGCGCCAGCAGCACAACCCAAGCGGGGCCGGGGATGGGGCAGTACTTC. Its translation is CASSTTQAGPGMGQYF.

In this sample, this clone turned up once. This chain uses TRBV10-3 with TRBJ1-2; D gene uncertain. Looked up from germline, CDR1 is ENHRY and CDR2 is SYGVKD. The CDR3 is 14 residues long. The ends were cut back, 0 bases at V and 7 bases at J, with 12 bases in the middle. CDR3 amino acids: CAISESLGTLGYTF. The CDR3 nucleotides read TGTGCCATCAGTGAGTCCCTGGGAACCCTTGGCTACACCTTC.

This chain connects TRBV15 to TRBJ1-5, with D unresolved. Germline values: CDR1 LNHNV, CDR2 YYDKDF (reference sequence). Trimming took off 1 base at V and 5 bases at J, with 12 bases between the two ends. The CDR3 covers 15 residues. Written as DNA, the CDR3 is TGTGCCACCAGCAGAGCCTTTGGGTATGATCAGCCCCAGCATTTT. This translates into CATSRAFGYDQPQHF.

This clone was observed a handful of times. V is TRBV7-9 and J is TRBJ1-4, with a possible D match to TRBD1 (5 bases). Trimming cost V 1 base and J 3 bases, with 9 bases left between them. This CDR3 is built from 15 residues. Germline V gene data show CDR1 as SEHNR and CDR2 as FQNEAQ (reference sequence). For the CDR3, the DNA is TGTGCCAGCAGCTTAGGCAGGGCGGCTAATGAAAAACTGTTTTTT. Protein product: CASSLGRAANEKLFF.

The chain has TRBV7-2 and TRBJ2-7, with 7 bases matching TRBD1. Looked up from germline, CDR1 is SGHTA and CDR2 is FQGNSA. J was trimmed by 3 bases and V by 8 bases; bases with no gene match: 10. The CDR3 covers 14 residues. CDR3 sequence reads: CASDPTGPGYEQYF. CDR3 nucleotides: TGTGCCAGCGACCCGACAGGGCCTGGCTACGAGCAGTACTTC.

This clone was counted between two and nine times. This chain uses TRBV5-1 with TRBJ2-3; the D call may be TRBD1 or TRBD2 (6 bases each). The length of the CDR3 is 14 residues. CDR1 is SGHRS, CDR2 YFSETQ, per germline. Trimming pared 3 bases from V and 6 bases from J, leaving 14 bases between. CDR3 in DNA: TGCGCCAGCAGCTCGGGGGCCCCGAGGGATACGCAGTATTTT. Translated: CASSSGAPRDTQYF.

The CDR3: CSVSGQSYEQYF. CDR3 coding DNA: TGCAGCGTATCGGGACAGAGCTACGAGCAGTACTTC. V gene TRBV29-1 combines with J gene TRBJ2-7; 7 bases map to TRBD1. This CDR3 is 12 amino acids long. From germline, CDR1 is SQVTM and CDR2 ANQGSEA. V lost 6 bases, J lost 3 bases, and 5 bases stayed unmatched.

This chain's CDR3 is CASSSRGAGPVDEQFF. The CDR3 region has the DNA TGCGCCAGCAGCTCGAGGGGCGCGGGACCAGTGGATGAGCAGTTCTTC. This rearrangement joins TRBV5-1 to TRBJ2-1, with D tentatively TRBD2 (6 bases). V dropped 3 bases and J dropped 8 bases, with 21 bases sitting between them. This CDR3 is 16 amino acids long. Per germline, CDR1 SGHRS and CDR2 YFSETQ.

This clone was counted between two and nine times. This chain connects TRBV30 to TRBJ1-5, with a weak D call TRBD1 (5 bases). The CDR3 has 12 amino acids. CDR1 GTSNPN and CDR2 SVGIG come from the germline V gene (reference sequence). Trimming took 3 bases from V and 6 from J, leaving 9 bases between them. CDR3 bases: TGTGCCTGGAGCCCAGGGAGTCAGCCCCAGCATTTT. Amino acid sequence: CAWSPGSQPQHF.

J is TRBJ2-3 and V is TRBV30; D may be TRBD2 (5 bases). Per the germline V gene, CDR1 is GTSNPN and CDR2 is SVGIG (reference sequence). The CDR3 sequence is 14 residues long. V was trimmed by 5 bases and J by 3 bases, leaving 15 bases between them. The CDR3 DNA follows: TGTGCCTGGGCGGACTCAGCGCGGACAGATACGCAGTATTTT. Protein: CAWADSARTDTQYF. Together with reference TRBV30 and TRBJ2-3, the CDR3 gives the full variable domain: SQTIHQWPATLVQPVGSPLSLECTVEGTSNPNLYWYRQAAGRGLQLLFYSVGIGQISSEVPQNLSASRPQDRQFILSSKKLLLSDSGFYLCAWADSARTDTQYFGPGTRLTVL.

The CDR3 here is CASSEGVGSGYTF. CDR3 coding DNA: TGTGCCAGCAGTGAGGGAGTTGGTTCTGGCTACACCTTC. V is TRBV6-1 and J is TRBJ1-2; no definite D call. Trimming shortened V by 3 bases and J by 7 bases, and 12 bases separated the two germline ends. The CDR3 is 13 amino acids. The V gene's germline CDR1 is MNHNS and CDR2 SASEGT.

The chain employs TRBV19 and TRBJ1-1; D may be TRBD1 (6 bases). This CDR3 has 14 amino acids. The V gene lost 6 bases and the J gene lost 0 bases, with 11 bases spanning the gap. The germline V gene encodes CDR1 LNHDA and CDR2 SQIVND (reference sequence). This CDR3 reads CASRWQGLNTEAFF. CDR3 nucleotide sequence: TGTGCCAGTAGATGGCAGGGGTTGAACACTGAAGCTTTCTTT. Drawing the rest from reference TRBV19 and TRBJ1-1, the complete variable domain is DGGITQSPKYLFRKEGQNVTLSCEQNLNHDAMYWYRQDPGQGLRLIYYSQIVNDFQKGDIAEGYSVSREKKESFPLTVTSAQKNPTAFYLCASRWQGLNTEAFFGQGTRLTVV.

The chain employs TRBV23-1 and TRBJ2-5; D uncertain. TRBV23-1 is an open reading frame whose function is uncertain. There are 16 residues in the CDR3. Trimming took off 0 bases at V and 5 bases at J, with 16 bases between the two ends. The CDR3 DNA is TGCGCCAGCAGTCAATCGATGCGCTCAACTGGGGAGACCCAGTACTTC. This translates into CASSQSMRSTGETQYF.

The chain carries TRBV4-3 and TRBJ2-3; either TRBD1 or TRBD2 may supply D (5 bases each). Per the germline V gene, CDR1 is LGHNA and CDR2 is YSLEER. The CDR3 has 16 residues. V lost 4 bases and J lost 1, with 15 bases in between. CDR3 nucleotides: TGCGCCAGCAGCCTTCTCGTCATGGGGGGCACAGATACGCAGTATTTT. It yields the protein CASSLLVMGGTDTQYF.

The V gene is TRBV6-6, the J gene TRBJ2-3; either TRBD1 or TRBD2 may fit D (5 bases each). The ends were cut back, 0 bases at V and 2 bases at J, with 12 bases in the middle. This CDR3 contains 16 residues. Germline loops: CDR1 MNHNY, CDR2 SVGAGI (reference sequence). CDR3 sequence (DNA): TGTGCCAGCAGTTACTCACCCCTGGGGGTCACAGATACGCAGTATTTT. Protein sequence: CASSYSPLGVTDTQYF.

This chain joins TRBV5-8 and TRBJ2-7; D is undetermined. The germline V and J ends were trimmed by 6 bases and 6 bases, with 13 bases remaining between them. The CDR3 contains 12 residues. The V gene's germline CDR1 is SGHTS and CDR2 YDEGEE. The CDR3 reads CASTRSGREQYF. Written as DNA, the CDR3 is TGTGCCAGCACCCGCTCAGGTCGCGAGCAGTACTTC.

The chain carries TRBV6-6 and TRBJ2-3; no firm D call. Germline V gene sequence: CDR1 MNHNY, CDR2 SVGAGI (reference sequence). The CDR3 has 13 residues. Trimming removed 2 bases from V and 0 bases from J, with 3 bases in between. This CDR3 reads CASSYASTDTQYF. The CDR3, as DNA: TGTGCCAGCAGTTACGCTAGCACAGATACGCAGTATTTT.

The chain employs TRBV19 and TRBJ2-7; TRBD1 might be the D (6 bases). Germline CDR1 and CDR2: LNHDA and SQIVND (reference sequence). The V end was cut by 6 bases, the J end by 3 bases, with 15 bases between. The CDR3 length is 14 residues. The CDR3 bases are TGTGCCAGTAGCCTTCAGGGGTCACTCTACGAGCAGTACTTC. Amino acid sequence: CASSLQGSLYEQYF.

The chain recombines TRBV19 with TRBJ1-2, with D perhaps TRBD1 (5 bases). This CDR3 has 14 amino acids. Trimming pared 5 bases from V and 11 bases from J, leaving 21 bases between. Germline V gives CDR1 LNHDA, CDR2 SQIVND (reference sequence). CDR3 protein: CASSPPGTEFRYTF. For the CDR3, the DNA is TGTGCCAGTAGTCCGCCGGGGACCGAGTTCCGTTACACCTTC.

The chain has TRBV12-5 and TRBJ1-3, with 8 positions matching TRBD1. The CDR3 is 17 amino acids. Germline V lookup: CDR1 LGHNT, CDR2 FRNRAP. V dropped 5 bases and J dropped 0; count of bases not matched to a gene: 9. The CDR3 loop is CASGPGTGLSSGNTIYF. DNA for the CDR3: TGTGCTAGTGGTCCAGGGACAGGCTTAAGCTCTGGAAACACCATATATTTT.

The gene calls are TRBV5-8 and TRBJ2-7, with 9 bases that match TRBD1. There are 15 residues in the CDR3. The junction had 8 bases not matched to a gene; V was cut back by 7 bases and J by 0 bases. CDR1 and CDR2 (germline): SGHTS, YDEGEE. The CDR3 sequence: CASAYSTGGSYEQYF. The CDR3 DNA reads TGTGCCAGCGCGTACTCGACAGGGGGCTCCTACGAGCAGTACTTC.

The chain links TRBV7-2 to TRBJ1-3; 11 bases match TRBD1. Germline trimming cut 5 bases from V and 5 bases from J; bases unmatched to any gene: 11. The germline CDR1 and CDR2 sequences are SGHTA and FQGNSA. The CDR3 loop spans 17 amino acids. The CDR3 nucleotides read TGTGCCAGCAGCCCCCCGGTTAGGACAGGGGGCCGAAACACCATATATTTT. Translation: CASSPPVRTGGRNTIYF.